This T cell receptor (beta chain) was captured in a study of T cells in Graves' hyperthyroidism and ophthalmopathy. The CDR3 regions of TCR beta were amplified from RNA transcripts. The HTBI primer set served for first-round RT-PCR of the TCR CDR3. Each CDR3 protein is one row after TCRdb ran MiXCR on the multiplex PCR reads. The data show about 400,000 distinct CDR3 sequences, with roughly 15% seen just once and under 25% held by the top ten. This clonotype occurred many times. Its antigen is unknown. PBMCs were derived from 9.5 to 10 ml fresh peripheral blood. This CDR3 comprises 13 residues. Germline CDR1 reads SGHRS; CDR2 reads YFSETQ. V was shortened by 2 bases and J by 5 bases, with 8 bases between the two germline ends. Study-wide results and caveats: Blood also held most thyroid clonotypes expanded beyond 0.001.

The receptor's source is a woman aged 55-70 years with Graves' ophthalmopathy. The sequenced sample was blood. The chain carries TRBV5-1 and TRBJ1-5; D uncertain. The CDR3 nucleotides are TGCGCCAGCAGCTTCAGGCCTGATCAGCCCCAGCATTTT. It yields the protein CASSFRPDQPQHF.